This TCR beta chain was sequenced during a study of shared clonotypes between healthy human individuals. Sequenced by immunoSEQ multiplex PCR; TCRdb stores in-frame clones only, minus some. The data show a few hundred thousand clones, with roughly three quarters seen just once and around 12% held by the top ten. Looked up from germline, CDR1 is KGHSH and CDR2 is LQKENI. V lost 6 bases, J lost 2 bases, and 4 bases stayed unmatched. The CDR3 loop spans 14 amino acids. In this sample, this clone turned up many times. In the same sample, other DNA sequences code for this CDR3. Every contributor of samples was a Caucasian grown-up residing in Nashville, Tennessee.

The sequence came from a woman aged 35 to 49 in good health. Some clones in this sample may be carry-over from other donors' samples. Sequenced input: PBMCs. The rearrangement uses TRBV18 and TRBJ1-5, with 7 nucleotides matching TRBD1. CDR3 coding DNA: TGTGCCAGCTCTGCCACAGGGGGCAATCAGCCCCAGCATTTT. This encodes CASSATGGNQPQHF.